Included here is one T cell receptor (beta chain) sequence, with context. The antigen remains unidentified. This sample is drawn from a study of OX40 agonist ivuxolimab in advanced cancers. At the level of the study: Patients assigned to dose escalation were diagnosed with hepatocellular carcinoma, melanoma, renal cell or head and neck cancer. Points from the study as a whole: Patients with a partial response at 0.1-3.0 mg/kg had among the lowest clonal expansion.

Measured with immunoSEQ multiplex PCR; TCRdb has only the in-frame clones, and not every one. The sample yields more than 35,000 clones, less than 85% seen once. The CDR3 runs 15 residues. V was clipped by 3 bases and J by 6 bases, with 16 bases between them. In germline, CDR1 is MDHEN, CDR2 SYDVKM. Sequenced material: CD4+ or CD8+ T cells sorted from blood, taken in a trial of the OX40 agonist ivuxolimab. The gene calls are TRBV28 and TRBJ2-3; D assignment may be TRBD1 or TRBD2 (5 bases each). The source is an adult with an advanced solid tumor such as melanoma, head and neck, liver or kidney cancer. The CDR3 DNA sequence: TGTGCCAGCAGTTTGAGGGGATCTTTGTTGGATACGCAGTATTTT. Translated, it gives CASSLRGSLLDTQYF.